The 31 T cell receptor beta chains listed next were all sequenced from one sample in a study of T cell responses to AZD1222 COVID-19 vaccine. The assay was immunoSEQ multiplex PCR, and TCRdb's table has in-frame clones only and misses some. The data hold approximately 150,000 clones, with around 90% observed a single time. The starting material was peripheral blood, obtained 28 days after the second AZD1222 dose. All receptors derive from an adult who received the AZD1222 COVID-19 vaccine.

This chain links TRBV4-3 with TRBJ2-3, with 8 bases aligning to TRBD2. V gave up 4 bases and J gave up 5 bases; unmatched junction bases: 5. This CDR3 is 14 amino acids long. Germline loops: CDR1 LGHNA, CDR2 YSLEER. The CDR3 nucleotides are TGCGCCAGCAGCCGAGTAAGCGGGAGAGATACGCAGTATTTT. Amino acid sequence: CASSRVSGRDTQYF.

This chain links TRBV5-4 with TRBJ2-5, with unresolved D. CDR3 length: 15 residues. V was trimmed by 0 bases and J by 4 bases, leaving 13 bases between them. Germline V gene data show CDR1 as SGHNT and CDR2 as YYREEE (reference sequence). Here the CDR3 reads CASSLGGARRETQYF. CDR3 sequence (DNA): TGTGCCAGCAGCTTGGGAGGAGCCAGAAGAGAGACCCAGTACTTC.

The chain joins TRBV11-2 to TRBJ1-3; D not resolved. Looked up from germline, CDR1 is SGHAT and CDR2 is FQNNGV. Trimming left V 8 bases short and J 4 bases short, with 15 bases between. The CDR3 sequence is 14 residues long. CDR3 bases: TGTGCCAGCCGCACCCTAAAATCCGGAAACACCATATATTTT. This codes for CASRTLKSGNTIYF.

In DNA form, the CDR3 reads TGCGCCAGCAGCCAAGGGAATTCTGGAAACACCATATATTTT. This sequence encodes CASSQGNSGNTIYF. This chain uses TRBV4-3 with TRBJ1-3; D is undetermined. Germline V gives CDR1 LGHNA, CDR2 YSLEER. V lost 1 base and J 1 base, leaving 5 bases between the germline ends. This CDR3 is 14 amino acids long.

This chain links TRBV3-1 (or the pseudogene TRBV3-2) with TRBJ2-2; TRBD2 matches at 12 bases. Trimming took 2 bases from V and 1 from J; bases not matched to a gene: 2. CDR1 and CDR2 (germline): LGHDT, YNNKEL (reference sequence). This CDR3 is built from 17 residues. The CDR3 region has the DNA TGTGCCAGCAGCCAACCGGGACTAGCGGGGAACACCGGGGAGCTGTTTTTT. Protein sequence: CASSQPGLAGNTGELFF.

The J gene is TRBJ1-5, the V gene TRBV4-1; no reliable D call. Germline loops: CDR1 MGHRA, CDR2 YSYEKL. The CDR3 is 14 residues long. V lost 0 bases and J 2 bases, leaving 5 bases between the germline ends. The CDR3 is CASSQDIGNQPQHF. The CDR3 nucleotides read TGCGCCAGCAGCCAAGATATAGGCAATCAGCCCCAGCATTTT.

This clone was observed a handful of times. The J gene is TRBJ1-1, the V gene TRBV18; D unresolved. Germline-derived CDR1 and CDR2 are KGHSH and LQKENI. Trimming removed 3 bases from V and 1 base from J, with 9 bases in between. CDR3 length: 14 residues. The CDR3 here is CASSPPEGNTEAFF. CDR3 nucleotide sequence: TGTGCCAGCTCACCGCCGGAAGGGAACACTGAAGCTTTCTTT.

The V gene is TRBV9, the J gene TRBJ2-1; D is uncertain. In germline, CDR1 is SGDLS, CDR2 YYNGEE. The CDR3 runs to 11 residues. V lost 7 bases to trimming and J lost 4 bases, with 6 bases between them. CDR3 coding DNA: TGTGCCAGCTGGGCATACAATGAGCAGTTCTTC. This sequence encodes CASWAYNEQFF.

The V call is TRBV30, the J call TRBJ2-3; tentatively, D is TRBD1 or TRBD2 (6 bases each). Germline lookup yields CDR1 GTSNPN and CDR2 SVGIG (reference sequence). This CDR3 spans 14 amino acids. Trimming left V 2 bases short and J 3 bases short, with 12 bases between. CDR3 amino acids: CAWSKGGGTDTQYF. In nucleotides, the CDR3 is TGTGCCTGGAGTAAGGGGGGAGGAACAGATACGCAGTATTTT.

J is TRBJ1-1 and V is TRBV7-2; 7 bases match TRBD1. The trim removed 5 bases at V and 6 bases at J, leaving 6 bases unmatched. The CDR3 consists of 13 residues. The germline gives CDR1 SGHTA, CDR2 FQGNSA. The CDR3: CASSRQGMSEAFF. CDR3 coding DNA: TGTGCCAGCAGCCGACAGGGTATGTCTGAAGCTTTCTTT.

The chain uses TRBV9 and TRBJ2-3; unclear D gene. This CDR3 spans 15 amino acids. V gave up 2 bases and J gave up 3 bases, with 13 bases separating them. Germline V lookup: CDR1 SGDLS, CDR2 YYNGEE. CDR3 coding DNA: TGTGCCAGCAGCGTTACAGTCCTAGGGACAGATACGCAGTATTTT. Its protein is CASSVTVLGTDTQYF.

The rearrangement links TRBV7-8 to TRBJ2-1, with 8 nucleotides matching TRBD2. Germline assignment: CDR1 SGHVS and CDR2 FQNEAQ. The CDR3 spans 18 residues. V gave up 3 bases and J gave up 0 bases; unmatched junction bases: 10. In DNA form, the CDR3 reads TGTGCCAGCAGCTTGGGGTCCAGCGGGAGCAGCTCCTACAATGAGCAGTTCTTC. Translated: CASSLGSSGSSSYNEQFF.

This clone occurred once. The V call is TRBV5-1, the J call TRBJ2-1; D is unclear. CDR1 SGHRS and CDR2 YFSETQ come from the germline V gene. The CDR3 has 12 residues. Trimming stripped 0 bases from V and 13 bases from J, with 11 bases between. CDR3 sequence: CASSLGSSTQFF. The DNA of the CDR3 is TGCGCCAGCAGCTTGGGTTCTTCGACCCAGTTCTTC.

In nucleotides, the CDR3 is TGTGCCAGCAGTTATGCCGGACAGGGAGAGACCCAGTACTTC. This gives the protein CASSYAGQGETQYF. The V gene is TRBV6-5, the J gene TRBJ2-5; 8 bases agree with TRBD1. The germline V gene encodes CDR1 MNHEY and CDR2 SVGAGI. The trim removed 3 bases at V and 4 bases at J, leaving 4 bases unmatched. This CDR3 is built from 14 residues.

The CDR3 bases are TGTGCCAGCAGCCAAAATGGGGATAGCTTCGAGCAGTACTTC. Translating it yields CASSQNGDSFEQYF. This chain links TRBV3-1 (or the pseudogene TRBV3-2) with TRBJ2-7; D not certain. The CDR3 loop spans 14 amino acids. Germline V gene sequence: CDR1 LGHDT, CDR2 YNNKEL (reference sequence). V lost 2 bases and J lost 6, with 14 bases in between.

V gene TRBV6-5 combines with J gene TRBJ1-3; the D gene is possibly TRBD1 (5 bases). V dropped 0 bases and J dropped 3 bases, with 9 bases sitting between them. The CDR3 is 15 amino acids. CDR1 MNHEY and CDR2 SVGAGI come from the germline V gene. The CDR3 protein is CASSYSNRRGNTIYF. The CDR3 DNA sequence: TGTGCCAGCAGTTACTCGAACAGGCGTGGAAACACCATATATTTT.

The chain links TRBV28 to TRBJ2-7; D ambiguous. This CDR3 contains 14 residues. Germline V gene data show CDR1 as MDHEN and CDR2 as SYDVKM. The V end lost 2 bases, the J end lost 0 bases, and 8 bases lay between the germline ends. The CDR3 is CASSLGFNSYEQYF. CDR3 nucleotides: TGTGCCAGCAGTTTAGGTTTCAACTCCTACGAGCAGTACTTC.

The rearrangement links TRBV5-1 to TRBJ2-1; D ambiguous. The germline gives CDR1 SGHRS, CDR2 YFSETQ. The CDR3 is 14 amino acids. The V gene lost 0 bases and the J gene lost 1 base, with 5 bases spanning the gap. The DNA for the CDR3 is TGCGCCAGCAGCTTGGAGGGATCCTACAATGAGCAGTTCTTC. Encoded protein: CASSLEGSYNEQFF.

This chain connects TRBV5-1 to TRBJ2-7; 10 bases line up with TRBD1. CDR1 is SGHRS and CDR2 is YFSETQ in the germline V gene. The CDR3 covers 15 residues. V was pared by 0 bases and J by 2 bases, with 2 bases of the junction left unmatched. The CDR3 sequence is CASSLVGTGAYEQYF. DNA for the CDR3: TGCGCCAGCAGCTTGGTAGGGACAGGGGCCTACGAGCAGTACTTC.

V is TRBV4-1 and J is TRBJ2-1, with TRBD1 matching over 10 bases. J lost 4 bases, V lost 5 bases, and 11 bases had no gene match. The germline gives CDR1 MGHRA, CDR2 YSYEKL. The CDR3 contains 17 residues. The DNA for the CDR3 is TGCGCCAGCAGCTCACTCCCGGGACAGGGGTTATACAATGAGCAGTTCTTC. The encoded protein is CASSSLPGQGLYNEQFF.

V and J are TRBV5-6 and TRBJ2-3, with D unresolved. V was clipped by 4 bases and J by 8 bases, with 11 bases between them. Per the germline V gene, CDR1 is SGHDT and CDR2 is YYEEEE. This CDR3 is built from 12 residues. The CDR3 coding sequence is TGTGCCAGCAGCCTACTCTCAGCTACGCAGTATTTT. Translated, it gives CASSLLSATQYF.

V and J are TRBV5-1 and TRBJ2-7; TRBD2 matches 7 bases. Germline V gene sequence: CDR1 SGHRS, CDR2 YFSETQ. The CDR3 covers 16 residues. After removal of 4 bases from V and 3 bases from J, the junction contained 13 bases not matched to a gene. CDR3 amino acids: CASSENPSGLHYEQYF. CDR3 coding DNA: TGCGCCAGCAGCGAAAACCCTAGCGGACTACACTACGAGCAGTACTTC.

The chain joins TRBV5-4 to TRBJ2-2; D gene ambiguous. Germline CDR1 reads SGHNT; CDR2 reads YYREEE (reference sequence). With 0 bases removed from V and 1 base from J, the gap between germline ends came to 7 bases. The CDR3 spans 15 residues. The CDR3 bases are TGTGCCAGCAGCTTGGCGGCGGTGAACACCGGGGAGCTGTTTTTT. Translation: CASSLAAVNTGELFF.

The chain joins TRBV4-1 to TRBJ2-3; D is undetermined. Trimming left V 1 base short and J 6 bases short, with 14 bases between. This CDR3 comprises 15 residues. Germline V lookup: CDR1 MGHRA, CDR2 YSYEKL. The CDR3 reads CASSQVENGGDTQYF. CDR3 sequence (DNA): TGCGCCAGCAGCCAAGTTGAGAACGGTGGGGATACGCAGTATTTT.

Comments on this clone: The junction shows a germline mismatch at one end, possibly a read error. V is TRBV6-2 or TRBV6-3 and J is TRBJ2-7, with D perhaps TRBD1 or TRBD2 (5 bases each). CDR1 and CDR2 from the germline V gene are MNHEY and SVGEGT. The CDR3 is 14 residues long. CDR3 in amino acids: CASSPGTFSYGQYF. The CDR3 coding sequence is TGTGCCAGCAGTCCCGGGACCTTCTCCTACGGGCAGTACTTC.

The V and J genes are TRBV3-1 (or the pseudogene TRBV3-2) and TRBJ2-1; 7 nucleotides align to TRBD1. Germline-derived CDR1 and CDR2 are LGHDT and YNNKEL (reference sequence). Trimming removed 2 bases from V and 2 bases from J; junction bases left unmatched: 0. The CDR3 length is 14 residues. The CDR3 sequence: CASSQRGPYNEQFF. The DNA for the CDR3 is TGTGCCAGCAGCCAAAGGGGGCCCTACAATGAGCAGTTCTTC.

This chain uses TRBV18 with TRBJ2-3; D unclear. The CDR3 has 13 amino acids. V was shortened by 3 bases and J by 6 bases, with 10 bases between the two germline ends. Germline assignment: CDR1 KGHSH and CDR2 LQKENI. CDR3 sequence: CASSPSPQDTQYF. The CDR3 DNA reads as TGTGCCAGCTCACCCAGCCCGCAGGATACGCAGTATTTT.

The chain employs TRBV18 and TRBJ1-2; 7 nucleotides line up with TRBD1. Germline V CDR1 and CDR2: KGHSH, LQKENI. The CDR3 totals 13 residues. V gave up 3 bases and J gave up 6 bases; unmatched junction bases: 4. CDR3 sequence: CASSPDREHGYTF. The CDR3, as DNA: TGTGCCAGCTCACCCGACAGGGAGCATGGCTACACCTTC.

This clone was found a few times. The rearrangement uses TRBV4-1 and TRBJ2-7; 10 nucleotides align to TRBD1. The CDR3 contains 15 residues. The V gene's germline CDR1 is MGHRA and CDR2 YSYEKL. V lost 2 bases to trimming and J lost 4 bases; unmatched junction nucleotides: 5. CDR3 nucleotides: TGCGCCAGCAGCCAAACCCTGGGACAGGGGTACGAGCAGTACTTC. It yields the protein CASSQTLGQGYEQYF.

This sequence joins TRBV7-9 and TRBJ2-1, with TRBD2 identical over 12 bases. The CDR3 is made up of 18 amino acids. CDR1 SEHNR and CDR2 FQNEAQ come from the germline V gene (reference sequence). The J segment lost 1 base and the V segment lost 5 bases, leaving 9 bases of the junction unmatched. The CDR3 sequence: CASSTPSGRAPSYNEQFF. The CDR3 DNA is TGTGCCAGCAGCACCCCTAGCGGGAGGGCTCCATCCTACAATGAGCAGTTCTTC.

This chain uses TRBV7-6 with TRBJ2-3; 10 bases match TRBD2. The V and J ends lost 4 bases and 5 bases, in that order; junction bases with no gene match: 6. The CDR3 extends over 15 amino acids. Germline CDR1 reads SGHVS; CDR2 reads FNYEAQ. The CDR3 protein is CASSSSAGGLDTQYF. Here the CDR3 DNA reads TGTGCCAGCAGCTCGTCAGCGGGAGGGTTAGATACGCAGTATTTT.